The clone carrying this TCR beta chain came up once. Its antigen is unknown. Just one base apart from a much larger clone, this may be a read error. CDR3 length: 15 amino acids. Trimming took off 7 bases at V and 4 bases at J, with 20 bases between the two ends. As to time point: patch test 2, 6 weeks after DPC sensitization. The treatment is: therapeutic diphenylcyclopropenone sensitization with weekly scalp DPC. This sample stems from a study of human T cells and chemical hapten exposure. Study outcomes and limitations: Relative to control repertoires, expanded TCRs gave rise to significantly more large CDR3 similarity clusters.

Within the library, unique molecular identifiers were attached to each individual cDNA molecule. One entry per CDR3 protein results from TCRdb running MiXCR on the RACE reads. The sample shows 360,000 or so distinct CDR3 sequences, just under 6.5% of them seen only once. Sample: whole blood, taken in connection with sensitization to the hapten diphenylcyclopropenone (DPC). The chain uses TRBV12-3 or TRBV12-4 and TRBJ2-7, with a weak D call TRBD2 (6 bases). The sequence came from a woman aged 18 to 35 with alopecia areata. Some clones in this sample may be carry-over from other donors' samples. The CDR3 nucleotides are TGTGCCAGCAAGATGCACGCGGGGAAAGAGTACGAGCAGTACTTC. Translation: CASKMHAGKEYEQYF.